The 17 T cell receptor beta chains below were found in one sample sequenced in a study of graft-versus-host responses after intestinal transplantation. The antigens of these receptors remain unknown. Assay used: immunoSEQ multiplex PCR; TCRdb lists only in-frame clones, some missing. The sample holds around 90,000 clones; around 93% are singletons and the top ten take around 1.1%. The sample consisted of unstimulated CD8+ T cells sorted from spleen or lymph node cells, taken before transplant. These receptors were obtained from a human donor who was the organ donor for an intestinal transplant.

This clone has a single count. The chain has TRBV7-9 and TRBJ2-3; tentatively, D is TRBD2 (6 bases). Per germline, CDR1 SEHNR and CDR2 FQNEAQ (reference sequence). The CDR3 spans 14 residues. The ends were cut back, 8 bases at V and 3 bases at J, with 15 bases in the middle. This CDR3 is CASRGSGRTDTQYF. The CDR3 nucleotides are TGTGCCAGCCGAGGGAGCGGGCGAACAGATACGCAGTATTTT.

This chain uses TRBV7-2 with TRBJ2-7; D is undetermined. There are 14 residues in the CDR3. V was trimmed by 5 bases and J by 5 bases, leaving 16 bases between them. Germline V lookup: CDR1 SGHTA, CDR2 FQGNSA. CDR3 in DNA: TGTGCCAGCAGCGGGCGTAACGGCCCCCACGAGCAGTACTTC. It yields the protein CASSGRNGPHEQYF.

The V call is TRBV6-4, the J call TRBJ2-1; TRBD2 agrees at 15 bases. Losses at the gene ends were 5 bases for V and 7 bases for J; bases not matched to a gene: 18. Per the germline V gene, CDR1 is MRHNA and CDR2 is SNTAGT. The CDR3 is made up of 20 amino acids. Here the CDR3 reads CASSNQGLAGGFLGWNEQFF. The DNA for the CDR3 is TGTGCCAGCAGTAACCAAGGACTAGCGGGAGGGTTCCTAGGATGGAATGAGCAGTTCTTC.

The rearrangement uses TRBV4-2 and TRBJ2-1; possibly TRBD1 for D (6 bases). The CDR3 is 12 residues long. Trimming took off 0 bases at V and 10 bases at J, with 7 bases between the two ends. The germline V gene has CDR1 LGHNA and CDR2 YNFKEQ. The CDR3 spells CASSQEGAEQFF. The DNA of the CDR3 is TGTGCCAGCAGCCAAGAGGGGGCCGAGCAGTTCTTC.

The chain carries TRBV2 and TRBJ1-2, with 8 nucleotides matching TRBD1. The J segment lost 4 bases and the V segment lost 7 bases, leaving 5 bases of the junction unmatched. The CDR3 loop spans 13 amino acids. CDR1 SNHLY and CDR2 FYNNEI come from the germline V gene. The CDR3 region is CASMDRVVYGYTF. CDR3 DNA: TGTGCCAGCATGGACAGGGTGGTCTATGGCTACACCTTC. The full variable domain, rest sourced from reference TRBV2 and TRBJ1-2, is EPEVTQTPSHQVTQMGQEVILRCVPISNHLYFYWYRQILGQKVEFLVSFYNNEISEKSEIFDDQFSVERPDGSNFTLKIRSTKLEDSAMYFCASMDRVVYGYTFGSGTRLTVV.

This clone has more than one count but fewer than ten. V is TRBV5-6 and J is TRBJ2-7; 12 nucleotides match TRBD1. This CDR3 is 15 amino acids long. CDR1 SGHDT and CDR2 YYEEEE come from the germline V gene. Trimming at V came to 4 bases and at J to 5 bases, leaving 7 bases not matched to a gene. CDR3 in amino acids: CASSGGQGAFDEQYF. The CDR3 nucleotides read TGTGCCAGCAGCGGGGGACAGGGGGCGTTCGACGAGCAGTACTTC.

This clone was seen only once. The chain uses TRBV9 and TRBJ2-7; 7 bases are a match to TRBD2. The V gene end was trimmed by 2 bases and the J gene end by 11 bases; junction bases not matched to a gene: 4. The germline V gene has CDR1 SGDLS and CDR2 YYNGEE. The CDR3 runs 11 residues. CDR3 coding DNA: TGTGCCAGCAGCGTGGGAGGGACTGAGTACTTC. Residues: CASSVGGTEYF.

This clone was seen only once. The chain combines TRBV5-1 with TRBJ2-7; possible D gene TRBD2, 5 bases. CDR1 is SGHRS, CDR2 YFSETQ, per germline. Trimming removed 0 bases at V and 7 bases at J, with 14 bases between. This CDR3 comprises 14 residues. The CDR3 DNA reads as TGCGCCAGCAGCTTGGGTGGGGAGTGGTGGGAGCAGTACTTC. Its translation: CASSLGGEWWEQYF.

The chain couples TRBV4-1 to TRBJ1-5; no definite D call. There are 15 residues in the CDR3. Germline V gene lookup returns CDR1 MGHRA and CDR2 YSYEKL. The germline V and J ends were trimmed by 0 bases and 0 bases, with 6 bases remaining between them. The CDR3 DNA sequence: TGCGCCAGCAGCCAAGATCCTTATAGCAATCAGCCCCAGCATTTT. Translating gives CASSQDPYSNQPQHF.

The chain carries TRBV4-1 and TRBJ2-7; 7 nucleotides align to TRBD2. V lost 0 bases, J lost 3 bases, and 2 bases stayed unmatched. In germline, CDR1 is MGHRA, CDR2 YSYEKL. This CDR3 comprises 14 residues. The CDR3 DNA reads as TGCGCCAGCAGCCAAGAAGCGGGATACTACGAGCAGTACTTC. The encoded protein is CASSQEAGYYEQYF.

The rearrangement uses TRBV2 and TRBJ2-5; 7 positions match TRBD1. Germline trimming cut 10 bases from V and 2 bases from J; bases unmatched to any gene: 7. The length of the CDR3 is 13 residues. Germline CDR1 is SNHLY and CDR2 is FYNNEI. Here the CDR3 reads CAIYTGAQETQYF. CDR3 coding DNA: TGTGCCATATATACAGGGGCACAAGAGACCCAGTACTTC.

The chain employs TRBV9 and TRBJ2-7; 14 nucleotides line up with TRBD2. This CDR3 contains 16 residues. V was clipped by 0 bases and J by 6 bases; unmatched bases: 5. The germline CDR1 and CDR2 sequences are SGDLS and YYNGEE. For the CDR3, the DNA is TGTGCCAGCAGCGTAGGGGGACTAGCGGGAGATGGCGAGCAGTACTTC. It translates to CASSVGGLAGDGEQYF.

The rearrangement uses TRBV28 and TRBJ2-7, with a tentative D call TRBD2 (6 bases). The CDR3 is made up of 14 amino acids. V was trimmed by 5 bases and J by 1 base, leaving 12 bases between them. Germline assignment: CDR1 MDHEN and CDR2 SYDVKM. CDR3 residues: CASSPLTSSYEQYF. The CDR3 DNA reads TGTGCCAGCAGTCCCTTGACTAGTTCCTACGAGCAGTACTTC.

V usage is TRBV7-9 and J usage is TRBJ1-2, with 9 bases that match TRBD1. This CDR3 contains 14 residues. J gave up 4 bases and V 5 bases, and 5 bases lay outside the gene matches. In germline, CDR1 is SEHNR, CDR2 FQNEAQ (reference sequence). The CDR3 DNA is TGTGCCAGCAGCCCCGGGACAGGGTCCTATGGCTACACCTTC. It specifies CASSPGTGSYGYTF.

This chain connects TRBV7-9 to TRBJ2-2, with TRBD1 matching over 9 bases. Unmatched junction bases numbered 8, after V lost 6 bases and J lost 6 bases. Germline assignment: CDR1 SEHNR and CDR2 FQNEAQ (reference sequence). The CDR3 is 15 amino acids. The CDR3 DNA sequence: TGTGCCAGCAGAGACAGGGGGGTAATGGCCGGGGAGCTGTTTTTT. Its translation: CASRDRGVMAGELFF.

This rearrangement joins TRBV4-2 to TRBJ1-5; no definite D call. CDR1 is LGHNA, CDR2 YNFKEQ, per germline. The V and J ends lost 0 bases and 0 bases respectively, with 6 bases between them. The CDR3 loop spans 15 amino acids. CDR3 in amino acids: CASSQDDFSNQPQHF. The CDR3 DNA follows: TGTGCCAGCAGCCAAGACGACTTTAGCAATCAGCCCCAGCATTTT.

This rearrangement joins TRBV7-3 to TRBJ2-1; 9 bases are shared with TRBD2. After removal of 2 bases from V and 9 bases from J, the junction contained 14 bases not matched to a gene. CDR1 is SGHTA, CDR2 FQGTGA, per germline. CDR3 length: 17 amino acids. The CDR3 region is CASSLGAGGLGGGEQFF. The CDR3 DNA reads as TGTGCCAGCAGCTTAGGTGCGGGGGGGCTTGGTGGGGGTGAGCAGTTCTTC.